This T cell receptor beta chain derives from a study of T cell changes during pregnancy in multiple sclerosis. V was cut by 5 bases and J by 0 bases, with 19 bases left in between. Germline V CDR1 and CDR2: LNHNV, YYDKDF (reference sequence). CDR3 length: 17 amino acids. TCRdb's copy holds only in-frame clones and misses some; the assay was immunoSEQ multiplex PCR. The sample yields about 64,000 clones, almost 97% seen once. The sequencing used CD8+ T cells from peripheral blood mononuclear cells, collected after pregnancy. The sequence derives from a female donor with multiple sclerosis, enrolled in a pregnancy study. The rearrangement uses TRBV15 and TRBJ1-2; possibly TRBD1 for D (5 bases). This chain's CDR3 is CATSGGERDSSNYGYTF. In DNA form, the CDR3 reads TGTGCCACCAGCGGAGGGGAACGTGACAGCTCTAACTATGGCTACACCTTC.